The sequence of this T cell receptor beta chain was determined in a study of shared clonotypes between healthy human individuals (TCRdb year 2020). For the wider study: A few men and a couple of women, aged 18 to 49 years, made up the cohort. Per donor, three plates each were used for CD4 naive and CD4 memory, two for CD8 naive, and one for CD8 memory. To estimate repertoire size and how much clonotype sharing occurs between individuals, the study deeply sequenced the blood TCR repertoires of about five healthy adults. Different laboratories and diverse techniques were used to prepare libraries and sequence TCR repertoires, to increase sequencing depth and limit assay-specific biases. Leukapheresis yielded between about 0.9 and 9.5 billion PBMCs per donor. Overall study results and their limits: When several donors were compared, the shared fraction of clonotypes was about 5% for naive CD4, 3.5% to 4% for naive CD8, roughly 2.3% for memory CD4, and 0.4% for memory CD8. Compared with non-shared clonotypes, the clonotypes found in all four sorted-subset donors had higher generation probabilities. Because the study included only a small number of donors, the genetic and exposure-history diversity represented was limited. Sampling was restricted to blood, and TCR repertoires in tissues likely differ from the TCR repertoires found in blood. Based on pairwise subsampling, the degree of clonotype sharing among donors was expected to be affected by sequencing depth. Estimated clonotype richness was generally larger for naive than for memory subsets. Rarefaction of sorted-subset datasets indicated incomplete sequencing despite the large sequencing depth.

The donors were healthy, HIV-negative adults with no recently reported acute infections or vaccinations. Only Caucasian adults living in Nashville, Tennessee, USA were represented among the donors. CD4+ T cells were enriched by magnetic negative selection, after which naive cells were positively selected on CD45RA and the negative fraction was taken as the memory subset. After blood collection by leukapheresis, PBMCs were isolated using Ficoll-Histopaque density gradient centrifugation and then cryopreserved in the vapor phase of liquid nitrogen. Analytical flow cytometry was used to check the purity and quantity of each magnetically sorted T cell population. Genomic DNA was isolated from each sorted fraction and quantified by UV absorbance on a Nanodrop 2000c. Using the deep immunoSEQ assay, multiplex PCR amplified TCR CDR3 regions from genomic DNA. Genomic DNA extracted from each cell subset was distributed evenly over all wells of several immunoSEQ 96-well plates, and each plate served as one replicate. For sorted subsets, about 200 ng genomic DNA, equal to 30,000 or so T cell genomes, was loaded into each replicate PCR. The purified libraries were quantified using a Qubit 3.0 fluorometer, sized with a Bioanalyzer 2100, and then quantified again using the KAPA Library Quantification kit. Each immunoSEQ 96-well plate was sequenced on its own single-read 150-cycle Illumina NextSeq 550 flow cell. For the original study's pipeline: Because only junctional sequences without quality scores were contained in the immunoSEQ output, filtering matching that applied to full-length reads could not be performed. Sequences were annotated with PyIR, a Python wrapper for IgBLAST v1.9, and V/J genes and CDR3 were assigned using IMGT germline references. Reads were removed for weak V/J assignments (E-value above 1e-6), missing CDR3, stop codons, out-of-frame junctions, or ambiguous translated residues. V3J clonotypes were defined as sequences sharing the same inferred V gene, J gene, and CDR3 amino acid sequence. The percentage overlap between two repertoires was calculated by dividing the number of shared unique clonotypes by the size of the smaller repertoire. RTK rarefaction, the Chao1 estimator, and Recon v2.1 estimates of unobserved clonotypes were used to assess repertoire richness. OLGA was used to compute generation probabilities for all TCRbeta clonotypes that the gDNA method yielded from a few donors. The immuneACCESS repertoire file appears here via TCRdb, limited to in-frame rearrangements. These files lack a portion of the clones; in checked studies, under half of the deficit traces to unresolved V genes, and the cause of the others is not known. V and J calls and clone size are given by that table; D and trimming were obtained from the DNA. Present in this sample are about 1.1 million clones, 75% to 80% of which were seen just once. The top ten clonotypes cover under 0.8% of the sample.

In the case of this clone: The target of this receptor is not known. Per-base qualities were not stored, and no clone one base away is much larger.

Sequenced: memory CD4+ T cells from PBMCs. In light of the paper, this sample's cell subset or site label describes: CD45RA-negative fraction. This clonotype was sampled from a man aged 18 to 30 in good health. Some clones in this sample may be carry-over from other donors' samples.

At the DNA level, the sequence is TGTGCCAGCACTAAGGACAGGGGGCACGAGCAGTACTTC. Its protein product is CASTKDRGHEQYF. The rearranged segments are TRBV6-1 and TRBJ2-7; TRBD1 agrees with 11 junctional bases. As encoded in the germline V gene, CDR1 is MNHNS while CDR2 is SASEGT. Measured from the cysteine to the phenylalanine, the CDR3 is 13 residues long. Of all the DNA, just the CDR3 is kept, 39 bases in frame from base 1. Trimming takes 7 bases off V and 5 bases off J; junction bases not matched to a gene: 4.